The clone carrying this T cell receptor (beta chain) was seen a few times. Antigen: not known. The length of the CDR3 is 17 residues. V lost 7 bases and J lost 0, with 16 bases in between. Germline CDR1 is MNHEY and CDR2 is SMNVEV (reference sequence). Expressed TCRB transcripts got sequenced, as all isolated RNA was reverse transcribed. Some clones are missing from TCRdb's copy, which holds only in-frame ones; the method was immunoSEQ multiplex PCR. The sample lists 500,000 to 700,000 clones, 15% to 17% seen once, with around 0.1% in the top ten. CD45RO/CCR7/CD25/CD127/CD95/CD27 sorting isolated CD4+ naive, central memory, regulatory and stem cell-like memory cells. The sample is drawn from a study of beta chain features in type 1 diabetes. Findings of the study overall: Patients with type 1 diabetes showed fewer VDJ junction insertions and more deletions. With patients and controls alike, PCR might favor shorter templates to an equal degree.

Sequencing input: naive CD4+ T cells from blood. The chain links TRBV27 to TRBJ1-6, with no clear D. The sequence was obtained from a man between 18 and 35 years old in good health. The CDR3 loop is CASKKDPESSYNSPLHF. CDR3 DNA sequence: TGTGCCAGCAAGAAGGACCCAGAAAGCTCCTATAATTCACCCCTCCACTTT.